Each of the 15 T cell receptor beta chains below was sequenced from the same sample in a study of blood T cell repertoires in COVID-19. TCRdb's table, derived via immunoSEQ multiplex PCR, lists solely in-frame clones and lacks some. This table holds 80,000 or so clones, about 82% found once. The sample comprised peripheral blood. These receptors came from an elderly woman with acute or convalescent COVID-19.

A single count supports this clone. This sequence joins TRBV28 and TRBJ1-1; 8 bases map to TRBD1. V lost 10 bases and J lost 8; bases outside the gene matches: 18. The CDR3 runs to 15 residues. Germline CDR1 is MDHEN and CDR2 is SYDVKM. The CDR3 loop is CAITPRTGPHSEAFF. Here the CDR3 DNA reads TGTGCCATTACACCCCGGACAGGGCCCCACAGCGAAGCTTTCTTT.

V gene TRBV5-4 combines with J gene TRBJ2-1; tentative D call: TRBD2 (6 bases). There are 14 residues in the CDR3. V lost 3 bases and J lost 9, with 16 bases in between. The V gene's germline CDR1 is SGHNT and CDR2 YYREEE (reference sequence). CDR3 DNA: TGTGCCAGCAGCTCCCCCATTGGCGGGGCTGAGCAGTTCTTC. Encoded protein: CASSSPIGGAEQFF.

This clone was recorded once. The chain has TRBV18 and TRBJ2-7; the D is unclear. CDR3 length: 15 residues. Trimming cost V 3 bases and J 5 bases, with 17 bases left between them. CDR1 is KGHSH and CDR2 is LQKENI in the germline V gene. CDR3 DNA sequence: TGTGCCAGCTCACCCGACCCGCGGATAGTGGACGAGCAGTACTTC. This encodes CASSPDPRIVDEQYF.

V and J are TRBV5-1 and TRBJ2-2; the match to TRBD2 covers 7 bases. This CDR3 spans 15 amino acids. Germline values: CDR1 SGHRS, CDR2 YFSETQ. V gave up 0 bases and J gave up 5 bases; unmatched junction bases: 4. The CDR3 sequence is CASSLVVGGTGELFF. CDR3 nucleotide sequence: TGCGCCAGCAGCTTGGTGGTCGGGGGGACCGGGGAGCTGTTTTTT.

The CDR3, as DNA: TGTGCCAGCAGCGCGCGGGACAGGGTTACTGAAGCTTTCTTT. Protein: CASSARDRVTEAFF. The rearrangement joins TRBV7-3 to TRBJ1-1, with 9 bases lining up with TRBD1. CDR1 is SGHTA, CDR2 FQGTGA, per germline. The J segment lost 5 bases and the V segment lost 5 bases, leaving 6 bases of the junction unmatched. The CDR3 loop spans 14 amino acids.

This clone has a handful of counts. The chain recombines TRBV4-2 with TRBJ2-7; no firm D call. The V gene lost 4 bases and the J gene lost 3 bases, with 4 bases spanning the gap. The CDR3 contains 11 residues. Germline V gene lookup returns CDR1 LGHNA and CDR2 YNFKEQ. The CDR3 DNA follows: TGTGCCAGCAGCCCTGTCTACGAGCAGTACTTC. Translated, it gives CASSPVYEQYF.

The V and J genes are TRBV6-4 and TRBJ2-1, with 10 bases identical to TRBD1. This CDR3 has 14 amino acids. Germline trimming cut 11 bases from V and 4 bases from J; bases unmatched to any gene: 8. Germline V gene lookup returns CDR1 MRHNA and CDR2 SNTAGT. The CDR3 DNA reads as TGTGCCTGTGCCCGGGACAGGGGTTACAATGAGCAGTTCTTC. It translates to CACARDRGYNEQFF.

As for this clone: At one boundary the junction diverges from the germline segment, which might be a read error. This rearrangement joins TRBV7-7 to TRBJ2-1; 9 nucleotides align to TRBD2. Germline lookup yields CDR1 SSHAT and CDR2 FNYEAQ (reference sequence). This CDR3 comprises 15 residues. CDR3 nucleotides: TGTGCTAGCAGCGCCCTAGCGGGGACATACAATGAGCAGTTCTTC. Translation: CASSALAGTYNEQFF.

This chain uses TRBV7-9 with TRBJ1-1; D remains ambiguous. Trimming took off 5 bases at V and 6 bases at J, with 13 bases between the two ends. The CDR3 is 13 residues long. CDR1 and CDR2 from the germline V gene are SEHNR and FQNEAQ (reference sequence). The CDR3 sequence is CASSPPGNAEAFF. CDR3 coding DNA: TGTGCCAGCAGCCCACCGGGTAACGCTGAAGCTTTCTTT.

The chain uses TRBV7-3 and TRBJ2-2; maybe TRBD1 (6 bases). CDR1 and CDR2 (germline): SGHTA, FQGTGA. V lost 3 bases and J 7 bases, leaving 12 bases between the germline ends. This CDR3 comprises 14 residues. CDR3 protein: CASSLWQGIGELFF. In DNA form, the CDR3 reads TGTGCCAGCAGCTTGTGGCAGGGGATCGGGGAGCTGTTTTTT.

This chain joins TRBV3-1 (or the pseudogene TRBV3-2) and TRBJ2-4; no reliable D call. Per germline, CDR1 LGHDT and CDR2 YNNKEL (reference sequence). This CDR3 has 16 residues. V was shortened by 0 bases and J by 3 bases, with 12 bases between the two germline ends. CDR3 region: CASSQEPRRDKNIQYF. The CDR3 DNA sequence: TGTGCCAGCAGCCAAGAACCGAGGCGAGACAAAAACATTCAGTACTTC.

The chain couples TRBV5-1 to TRBJ2-1; no clear D. The CDR3 runs to 16 residues. Trimming removed 4 bases from V and 1 base from J, with 15 bases in between. Germline V gene data show CDR1 as SGHRS and CDR2 as YFSETQ. The CDR3 spells CASSGQVVQSYNEQFF. Written as DNA, the CDR3 is TGCGCCAGCAGCGGCCAGGTGGTCCAATCCTACAATGAGCAGTTCTTC.

The chain is built from TRBV29-1 and TRBJ2-2, with 7 bases identical to TRBD1. This CDR3 is 14 amino acids long. Trimming cost V 4 bases and J 0 bases; bases outside gene matches: 2. In germline, CDR1 is SQVTM, CDR2 ANQGSEA. The CDR3 protein is CSVGQGTNTGELFF. The CDR3 DNA is TGCAGCGTTGGACAGGGCACGAACACCGGGGAGCTGTTTTTT.

This clone was counted a few times. The chain is built from TRBV18 and TRBJ2-2, with 10 nucleotides matching TRBD2. The germline V gene encodes CDR1 KGHSH and CDR2 LQKENI. Trimming took 2 bases from V and 4 from J; bases not matched to a gene: 4. CDR3 size: 16 residues. The CDR3 bases are TGTGCCAGCTCACCAGGACTAGCGGTTGGCACCGGGGAGCTGTTTTTT. Translation: CASSPGLAVGTGELFF.

CDR3 loop: CASSPPGESYNEQFF. In nucleotides, the CDR3 is TGTGCCAGCAGCCCCCCCGGGGAATCCTACAATGAGCAGTTCTTC. The V gene is TRBV7-3, the J gene TRBJ2-1; D is perhaps TRBD2 (5 bases). Trimming shortened V by 5 bases and J by 1 base, and 12 bases separated the two germline ends. Looked up from germline, CDR1 is SGHTA and CDR2 is FQGTGA. This CDR3 is built from 15 residues.